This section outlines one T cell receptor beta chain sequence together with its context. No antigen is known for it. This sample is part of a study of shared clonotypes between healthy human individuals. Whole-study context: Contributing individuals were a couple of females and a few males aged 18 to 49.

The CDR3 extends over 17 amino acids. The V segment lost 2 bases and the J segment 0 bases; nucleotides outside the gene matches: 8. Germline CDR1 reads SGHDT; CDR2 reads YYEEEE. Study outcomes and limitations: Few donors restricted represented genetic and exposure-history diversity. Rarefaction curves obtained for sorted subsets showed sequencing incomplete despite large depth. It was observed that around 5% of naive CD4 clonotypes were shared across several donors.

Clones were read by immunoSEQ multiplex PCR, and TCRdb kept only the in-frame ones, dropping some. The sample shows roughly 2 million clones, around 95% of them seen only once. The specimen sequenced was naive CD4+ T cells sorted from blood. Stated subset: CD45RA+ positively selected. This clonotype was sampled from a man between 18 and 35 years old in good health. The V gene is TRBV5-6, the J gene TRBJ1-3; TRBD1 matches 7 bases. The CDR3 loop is CASSLGQGVNSGNTIYF. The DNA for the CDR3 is TGTGCCAGCAGCTTAGGGCAGGGGGTAAACTCTGGAAACACCATATATTTT. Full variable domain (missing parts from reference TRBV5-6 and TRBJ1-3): DAGVTQSPTHLIKTRGQQVTLRCSPKSGHDTVSWYQQALGQGPQFIFQYYEEEERQRGNFPDRFSGHQFPNYSSELNVNALLLGDSALYLCASSLGQGVNSGNTIYFGEGSWLTVV.